The 13 T cell receptor beta chains presented below share a single source sample, sequenced in a study of graft-versus-host responses after intestinal transplantation. The repertoire was sequenced with immunoSEQ multiplex PCR; TCRdb's copy has only in-frame clones and lacks some. The sample includes 70,000 to 95,000 clones, approximately 95% of them seen just once. What these receptors recognize is not known. Sequenced here: unstimulated CD8+ T cells sorted from spleen or lymph node cells, sampled before transplant. Source of these receptors: a human donor who was the organ donor for an intestinal transplant.

V and J are TRBV6-1 and TRBJ2-4; 9 bases match TRBD2. Losses at the gene ends were 1 base for V and 6 bases for J; bases not matched to a gene: 4. Germline CDR1 is MNHNS and CDR2 is SASEGT. The CDR3 runs to 15 residues. CDR3 DNA: TGTGCCAGCAGTGAAGGCCTAGCGGGGTTAAACATTCAGTACTTC. Amino acids: CASSEGLAGLNIQYF.

The chain recombines TRBV4-2 with TRBJ1-2; 8 bases line up with TRBD1. Trimming cost V 0 bases and J 5 bases; bases outside gene matches: 17. This CDR3 is built from 19 residues. In germline, CDR1 is LGHNA, CDR2 YNFKEQ. The CDR3 loop is CASSQEVTPGGLTLYGYTF. The CDR3 DNA is TGTGCCAGCAGCCAAGAGGTTACGCCAGGGGGCCTCACCCTTTATGGCTACACCTTC.

CDR3 nucleotide sequence: TGTGCCAGCAGTTTGGGCGGGGGGGGAGGAGAGACCCAGTACTTC. Residues: CASSLGGGGGETQYF. The V gene is TRBV27, the J gene TRBJ2-5, with 9 bases lining up with TRBD2. The CDR3 spans 15 residues. Trimming took 3 bases from V and 4 from J; bases not matched to a gene: 6. Germline V CDR1 and CDR2: MNHEY, SMNVEV (reference sequence).

The rearrangement uses TRBV28 and TRBJ2-1; TRBD2 aligns across 9 bases. The CDR3 is made up of 14 amino acids. CDR1 and CDR2 from the germline V gene are MDHEN and SYDVKM. Germline trimming cut 2 bases from V and 4 bases from J; bases unmatched to any gene: 0. CDR3 sequence reads: CASSLLAGYNEQFF. CDR3 DNA: TGTGCCAGCAGTTTACTAGCGGGGTACAATGAGCAGTTCTTC.

The chain is built from TRBV19 and TRBJ2-3; D perhaps matches TRBD2 (5 bases). Trimming left V 3 bases short and J 4 bases short, with 14 bases between. This CDR3 comprises 15 residues. From germline, CDR1 is LNHDA and CDR2 SQIVND (reference sequence). The CDR3 nucleotides read TGTGCCAGTAGTATTCCTGCGCTAGCCGCAGATACGCAGTATTTT. Amino acids: CASSIPALAADTQYF.

The J gene is TRBJ2-5, the V gene TRBV4-3; D gene unclear. Germline loops: CDR1 LGHNA, CDR2 YSLEER. This CDR3 contains 14 residues. V was trimmed by 0 bases and J by 4 bases, leaving 9 bases between them. As DNA, the CDR3 is TGCGCCAGCAGCCAAGATTCGACGGGAGAGACCCAGTACTTC. Its translation: CASSQDSTGETQYF.

This chain uses TRBV9 with TRBJ1-4; 8 bases map to TRBD1. The V gene end was trimmed by 0 bases and the J gene end by 6 bases; junction bases not matched to a gene: 10. Per the germline V gene, CDR1 is SGDLS and CDR2 is YYNGEE. This CDR3 contains 17 residues. The CDR3 nucleotides read TGTGCCAGCAGCGTAGAACCCCGGGACAGGCAGGATGAAAAACTGTTTTTT. Translating it yields CASSVEPRDRQDEKLFF.

This rearrangement joins TRBV27 to TRBJ1-4; D uncertain. The CDR3 covers 15 residues. The V end was cut by 4 bases, the J end by 3 bases, with 12 bases between. Germline V gene data show CDR1 as MNHEY and CDR2 as SMNVEV (reference sequence). CDR3 DNA: TGTGCCAGCAGTTACAGTCCGATGGCTAATGAAAAACTGTTTTTT. Protein sequence: CASSYSPMANEKLFF.

V usage is TRBV6-4 and J usage is TRBJ2-1; 7 bases match TRBD2. The V segment lost 5 bases and the J segment 0 bases; nucleotides outside the gene matches: 7. The germline gives CDR1 MRHNA, CDR2 SNTAGT. This CDR3 spans 16 amino acids. CDR3 sequence reads: CASSLPRGSSYNEQFF. CDR3 coding DNA: TGTGCCAGCAGTCTTCCTCGCGGGAGCTCCTACAATGAGCAGTTCTTC.

The CDR3 sequence: CASSPKRISVSPYNEQFF. CDR3 nucleotide sequence: TGTGCCAGCAGCCCGAAGAGGATTAGCGTGTCTCCCTACAATGAGCAGTTCTTC. V usage is TRBV7-9 and J usage is TRBJ2-1; tentatively, D is TRBD2 (5 bases). Germline V gene sequence: CDR1 SEHNR, CDR2 FQNEAQ (reference sequence). Trimming removed 5 bases at V and 2 bases at J, with 22 bases between. The CDR3 length is 18 residues. Filled out from reference TRBV7-9 and TRBJ2-1, the complete variable domain reads DTGVSQNPRHKITKRGQNVTFRCDPISEHNRLYWYRQTLGQGPEFLTYFQNEAQLEKSRLLSDRFSAERPKGSFSTLEIQRTEQGDSAMYLCASSPKRISVSPYNEQFFGPGTRLTVL.

This sequence joins TRBV2 and TRBJ2-7; a possible D gene is TRBD1 (5 bases). CDR1 and CDR2 from the germline V gene are SNHLY and FYNNEI. The CDR3 runs to 14 residues. V shed 8 bases and J shed 1 base, with 15 bases lying between them. CDR3 sequence: CASSTRQGSYEQYF. The CDR3 bases are TGTGCCAGCTCGACCAGGCAGGGATCCTACGAGCAGTACTTC. Full variable domain (missing parts from reference TRBV2 and TRBJ2-7): EPEVTQTPSHQVTQMGQEVILRCVPISNHLYFYWYRQILGQKVEFLVSFYNNEISEKSEIFDDQFSVERPDGSNFTLKIRSTKLEDSAMYFCASSTRQGSYEQYFGPGTRLTVT.

The J gene is TRBJ1-1, the V gene TRBV13; 7 bases are shared with TRBD1. In germline, CDR1 is PRHDT, CDR2 FYEKMQ (reference sequence). V dropped 5 bases and J dropped 5; count of bases not matched to a gene: 14. The CDR3 has 16 amino acids. The CDR3 loop is CASSPSGDRLTTEAFF. In nucleotides, the CDR3 is TGTGCCAGCAGCCCCTCGGGGGACAGATTAACTACTGAAGCTTTCTTT.

The V call is TRBV5-1, the J call TRBJ1-1; D uncertain. This CDR3 comprises 14 residues. The germline V and J ends were trimmed by 4 bases and 0 bases, with 10 bases remaining between them. Germline CDR1 is SGHRS and CDR2 is YFSETQ. The CDR3 loop is CASSPRVLNTEAFF. CDR3 coding DNA: TGCGCCAGCAGCCCCCGCGTTTTGAACACTGAAGCTTTCTTT. Using reference TRBV5-1 and TRBJ1-1 for the parts outside the CDR3, the full variable domain is KAGVTQTPRYLIKTRGQQVTLSCSPISGHRSVSWYQQTPGQGLQFLFEYFSETQRNKGNFPGRFSGRQFSNSRSEMNVSTLELGDSALYLCASSPRVLNTEAFFGQGTRLTVV.